This TCR beta chain was observed in a study of blood T cell repertoires in COVID-19. This CDR3 region has 14 residues. The germline V gene encodes CDR1 SGHRS and CDR2 YFSETQ. Trimming removed 3 bases from V and 5 bases from J; junction bases left unmatched: 4. Sequencing used immunoSEQ multiplex PCR; TCRdb keeps in-frame clones, though not all of them. Found here are around 160,000 clones, roughly 87% of them singletons; the top ten hold 4%. Only one count was recorded for this clone. Ages ranged from about 18 to 89 years, with residence in about 23 US areas. The sequencing sample was made of PBMCs or T cells enriched from blood (not recorded which). The receptor's source is a middle-aged woman who had been exposed to COVID-19. This chain uses TRBV5-1 with TRBJ2-1, with TRBD2 matching over 8 bases. CDR3 residues: CASSWGLGNNEQFF. The CDR3 DNA reads as TGCGCCAGCAGCTGGGGACTAGGAAACAATGAGCAGTTCTTC.